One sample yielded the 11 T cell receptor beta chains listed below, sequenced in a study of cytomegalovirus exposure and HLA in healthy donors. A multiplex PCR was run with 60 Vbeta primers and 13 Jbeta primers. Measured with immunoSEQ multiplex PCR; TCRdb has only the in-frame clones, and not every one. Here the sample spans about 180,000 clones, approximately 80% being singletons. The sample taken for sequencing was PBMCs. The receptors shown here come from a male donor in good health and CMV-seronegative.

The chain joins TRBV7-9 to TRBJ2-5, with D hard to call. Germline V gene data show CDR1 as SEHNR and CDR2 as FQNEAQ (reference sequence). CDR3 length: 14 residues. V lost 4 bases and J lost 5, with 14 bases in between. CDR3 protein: CASSSLVGFETQYF. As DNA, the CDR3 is TGTGCCAGCAGCTCCCTAGTCGGGTTCGAGACCCAGTACTTC.

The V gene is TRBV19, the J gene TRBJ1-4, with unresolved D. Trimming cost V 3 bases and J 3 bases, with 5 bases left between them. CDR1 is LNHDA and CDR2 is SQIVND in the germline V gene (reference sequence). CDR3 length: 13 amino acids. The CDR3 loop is CASSIIANEKLFF. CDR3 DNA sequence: TGTGCCAGTAGTATTATAGCTAATGAAAAACTGTTTTTT.

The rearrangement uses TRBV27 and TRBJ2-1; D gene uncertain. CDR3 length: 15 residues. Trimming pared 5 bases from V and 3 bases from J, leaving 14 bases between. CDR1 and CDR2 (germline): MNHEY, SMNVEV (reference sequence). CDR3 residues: CASSVIEANYNEQFF. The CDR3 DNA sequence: TGTGCCAGCAGTGTAATTGAGGCGAACTACAATGAGCAGTTCTTC.

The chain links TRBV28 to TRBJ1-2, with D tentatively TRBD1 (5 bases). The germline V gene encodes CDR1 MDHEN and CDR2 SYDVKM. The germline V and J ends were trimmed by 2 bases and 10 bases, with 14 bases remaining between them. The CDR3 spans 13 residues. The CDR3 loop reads CASSLGAGLDYTF. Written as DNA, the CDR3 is TGTGCCAGCAGTTTAGGGGCAGGGCTAGACTACACCTTC.

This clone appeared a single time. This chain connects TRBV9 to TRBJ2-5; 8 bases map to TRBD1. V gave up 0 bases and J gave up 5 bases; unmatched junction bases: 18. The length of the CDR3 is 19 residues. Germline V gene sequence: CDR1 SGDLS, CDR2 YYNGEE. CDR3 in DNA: TGTGCCAGCAGCGTAGCTACTTGGGGGGCAGGGGGCGCGGGGGAGACCCAGTACTTC. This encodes CASSVATWGAGGAGETQYF.

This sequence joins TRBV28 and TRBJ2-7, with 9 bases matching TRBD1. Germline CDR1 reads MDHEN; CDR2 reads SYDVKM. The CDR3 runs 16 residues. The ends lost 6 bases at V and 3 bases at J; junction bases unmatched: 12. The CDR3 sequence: CASRFTTGGLYYEQYF. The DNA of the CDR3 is TGTGCCAGCAGATTCACGACAGGGGGGCTATACTACGAGCAGTACTTC.

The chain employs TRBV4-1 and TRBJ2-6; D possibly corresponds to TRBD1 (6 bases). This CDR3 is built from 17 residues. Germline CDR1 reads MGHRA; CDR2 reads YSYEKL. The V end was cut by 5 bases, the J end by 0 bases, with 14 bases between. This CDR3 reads CASSALNRVSGANVLTF. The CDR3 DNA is TGCGCCAGCAGCGCTCTTAACAGGGTCTCTGGGGCCAACGTCCTGACTTTC.

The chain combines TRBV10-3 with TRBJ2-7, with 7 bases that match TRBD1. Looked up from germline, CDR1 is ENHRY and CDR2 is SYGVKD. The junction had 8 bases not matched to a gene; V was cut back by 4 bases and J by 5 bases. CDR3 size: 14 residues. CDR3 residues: CAISGGQVMDEQYF. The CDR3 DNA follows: TGTGCCATCAGTGGCGGACAGGTAATGGACGAGCAGTACTTC.

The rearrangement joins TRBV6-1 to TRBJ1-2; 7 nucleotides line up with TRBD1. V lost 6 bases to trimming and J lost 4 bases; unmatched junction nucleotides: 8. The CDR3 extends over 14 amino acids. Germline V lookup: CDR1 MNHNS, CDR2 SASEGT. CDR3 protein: CASSADRVGYGYTF. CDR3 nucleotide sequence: TGTGCCAGCAGCGCCGACAGGGTAGGCTATGGCTACACCTTC.

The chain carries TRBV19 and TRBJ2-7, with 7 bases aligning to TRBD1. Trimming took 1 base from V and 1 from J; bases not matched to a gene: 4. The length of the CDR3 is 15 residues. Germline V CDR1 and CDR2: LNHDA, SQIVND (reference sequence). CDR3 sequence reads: CASSIVGTVSYEQYF. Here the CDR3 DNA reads TGTGCCAGTAGTATAGTGGGGACAGTTTCCTACGAGCAGTACTTC.

The CDR3 DNA is TGCGCCAGCAGGACAGGGAACTATGGCTACACCTTC. Encoded protein: CASRTGNYGYTF. The gene calls are TRBV5-1 and TRBJ1-2; 7 nucleotides match TRBD1. Germline loops: CDR1 SGHRS, CDR2 YFSETQ. The CDR3 length is 12 residues. The trim removed 5 bases at V and 2 bases at J, leaving 0 bases unmatched.